Listed below are T cell receptor beta chains from one sample, sequenced in a study of CXCR3-negative and CXCR3-positive naive CD8 T cells. TCRdb reanalyzed the 5' RACE reads, giving one entry per CDR3 protein sequence and no DNA. The sample includes over 95,000 distinct CDR3 sequences. The sequenced sample was naive CXCR3+ CD8+ T cells from blood. The receptors shown here come from a human donor in good health. Some clones in this sample may be carry-over from other donors' samples. Both conserved end residues are part of each CDR3. Each record gives: J gene, V gene, CDR3 protein.

>TRBJ2-3|TRBV4-2
CASSQERGDVDTQYF
>TRBJ2-1|TRBV9
CASSKGTSGVNEQFF
>TRBJ2-2|TRBV7-9
CASSREDGPNTGELFF
>TRBJ2-5|TRBV29-1
CSVVRGETQYF
>TRBJ2-7|TRBV4-2
CASSQVTVSGQYF
>TRBJ2-3|TRBV18
CASSHTGRGEADTQYF
>TRBJ1-2|TRBV7-2
CASSPPPGTGVNYGYTF
>TRBJ2-4|TRBV5-6
CASSFMGPKNIQYF
>TRBJ2-1|TRBV5-5
CASSPPASNEQFF
>TRBJ2-1|TRBV15
CATRTYYNEQFF
>TRBJ1-2|TRBV29-1
CSTRGQGWDGYTF
>TRBJ1-1|TRBV7-8
CASSLVAWDTEAFF
>TRBJ2-3|TRBV30
CAWSVGPATQYF
>TRBJ1-2|TRBV5-1
CASSLGQGSVDYGYTF
>TRBJ2-7|TRBV10-3
CAISENDRALEQYF
>TRBJ2-1|TRBV12-3/TRBV12-4
CASRLGYNEQFF
>TRBJ2-7|TRBV6-5
CASSYGDRVEQYF
>TRBJ2-1|TRBV12-3/TRBV12-4
CASSLGLAGSYNEQFF
>TRBJ2-1|TRBV29-1
CSVAGQFDEQLF
>TRBJ2-5|TRBV7-9
CASSPLGGSQETQYF
>TRBJ1-6|TRBV11-2
CASSLEWTGTTDNSPLHF
>TRBJ2-1|TRBV15
CATSSARAGYNMNEQFF
>TRBJ1-2|TRBV11-2
CASSLGFVSGGGGYTF
>TRBJ2-5|TRBV28
CASTPTGGAGPIQETQYF
>TRBJ2-7|TRBV5-5
CASSLYARDTYEQYF
>TRBJ2-7|TRBV7-9
CASSLDLRVYEQYF
>TRBJ2-7|TRBV4-1
CASSQVPGKQYEQYF
>TRBJ2-5|TRBV5-1
CASSPYSGGTQYF
>TRBJ2-5|TRBV12-3/TRBV12-4
CASSPSLQETQYF
>TRBJ2-3|TRBV15
CATSSGRDTDTQYF
>TRBJ2-7|TRBV10-2
CASSESPGLNEQYF
>TRBJ2-5|TRBV28
CASSLFFRTGGGGETQYF
>TRBJ1-5|TRBV6-2/TRBV6-3
CASSYRGLNQPQHF
>TRBJ2-3|TRBV19
CASSFLAGSRDTQYF
>TRBJ2-7|TRBV2
CASSDRDSRVGEQYF
>TRBJ2-7|TRBV7-2
CASSLTGESYEQYF
>TRBJ2-7|TRBV27
CASAFGQGAAREQYF